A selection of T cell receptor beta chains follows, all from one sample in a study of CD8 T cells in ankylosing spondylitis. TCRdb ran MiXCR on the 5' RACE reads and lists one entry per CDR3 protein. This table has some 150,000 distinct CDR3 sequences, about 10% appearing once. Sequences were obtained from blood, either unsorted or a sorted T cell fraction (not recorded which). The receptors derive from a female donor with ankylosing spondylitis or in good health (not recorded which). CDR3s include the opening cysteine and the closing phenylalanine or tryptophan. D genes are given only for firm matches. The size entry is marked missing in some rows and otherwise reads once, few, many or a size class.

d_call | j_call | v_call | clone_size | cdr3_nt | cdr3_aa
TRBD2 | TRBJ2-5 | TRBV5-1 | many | TGCGCCAGCAGCTTGGGGACTAGCCAAGAGACCCAGTACTTC | CASSLGTSQETQYF
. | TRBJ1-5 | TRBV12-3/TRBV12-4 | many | TGTGCCAGCAGTTCTTGGGGGGGGAGCAATCAGCCCCAGCATTTT | CASSSWGGSNQPQHF
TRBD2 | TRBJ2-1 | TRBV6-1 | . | TGTGCCAGCAGGCCTAGCGGGCCCAGTAATGAGCAGTTCTTC | CASRPSGPSNEQFF
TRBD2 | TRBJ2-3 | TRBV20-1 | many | TGCAGTGCGGTTAGCGGGCCTAGCACAGATACGCAGTATTTT | CSAVSGPSTDTQYF
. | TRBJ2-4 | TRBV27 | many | TGTGCCAGCAGTTTAGCTGGGGGGCGAAGTCCCCTAAACATTCAGTACTTC | CASSLAGGRSPLNIQYF
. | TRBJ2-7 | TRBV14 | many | TGTGCCAGCAGCCCGGGACATACCGAGCAGTACTTC | CASSPGHTEQYF
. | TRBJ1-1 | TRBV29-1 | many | TGCAGCGTTCACCTTGAGGTTGAAGCTTTCTTT | CSVHLEVEAFF
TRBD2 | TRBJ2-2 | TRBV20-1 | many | TGCAGTGCTAGAGATCGGCTAGCGGGCGGGGAGCTGTTTTTT | CSARDRLAGGELFF
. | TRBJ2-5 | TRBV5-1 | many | TGCGCCAGCAGCGGACTAAACCAAGAGACCCAGTACTTC | CASSGLNQETQYF
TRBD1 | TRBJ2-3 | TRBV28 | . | TGTGCCAGCAGTTTAGACAGGGGCCCCACAGATACGCAGTATTTT | CASSLDRGPTDTQYF
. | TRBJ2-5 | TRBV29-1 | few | TGCAGCGTCAAACGAGCACCGGGAGAGCTTCCCTTC | CSVKRAPGELPF
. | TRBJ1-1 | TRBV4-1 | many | TGCGCCAGCAGCCAAGGCTATCTATGGGGCACTGAAGCTTTCTTT | CASSQGYLWGTEAFF
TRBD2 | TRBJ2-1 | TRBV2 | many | TGTGCCAGCAGCGAACTAGCGGGCGTAAACAATGAGCAGTTCTTC | CASSELAGVNNEQFF